The rows below give T cell receptor beta chains drawn from one sample of a study of shared clonotypes between healthy human individuals. The protocol was immunoSEQ multiplex PCR, while the TCRdb copy is restricted to in-frame clones and leaves out a portion. The sample has about 2.3 million clones, about 90% seen once; the top ten hold approximately 0.39%. Sequenced input: naive CD4+ T cells from PBMCs. The receptors shown here come from a young man in good health. Some clones in this sample may be carry-over from other donors' samples. CDR3s include the opening cysteine and the closing phenylalanine or tryptophan. The order of the fields is J gene, D gene, clone size, V gene, CDR3 DNA, CDR3 protein. The D gene is left open where the match is weak. Only some rows state a clone size, as once, few, many or a class for expanded clones.

>TRBJ2-2|NA|few|TRBV27
TGTGCCAGCAGTCCCCGCGGGGCGGGCACCGGGGAGCTGTTTTTT
CASSPRGAGTGELFF
>TRBJ2-1|NA|NA|TRBV19
TGTGCCAGTACCGATTTAACGAGCTCCTACAATGAGCAGTTCTTC
CASTDLTSSYNEQFF
>TRBJ1-2|NA|NA|TRBV5-4
TGTGCCAGCAGCCTATCACAGGGTATACAGGTTGGCTACACCTTC
CASSLSQGIQVGYTF
>TRBJ2-2|NA|NA|TRBV4-1
TGCGCCAGCAGCCAGAGGGACCGGGGCGGAGCGAACACCGGGGAGCTGTTTTTT
CASSQRDRGGANTGELFF
>TRBJ2-1|TRBD2|NA|TRBV4-1
TGCGCCAGCAGCCAAGGAATAACTAGCGGGAGATACAATGAGCAGTTCTTC
CASSQGITSGRYNEQFF
>TRBJ2-3|NA|NA|TRBV4-3
TGCGCCAGCAGCCAAAAGGGTATGGGCACAGATACGCAGTATTTT
CASSQKGMGTDTQYF
>TRBJ2-5|TRBD1|NA|TRBV6-5
TGTGCCAGCAGGTGGACAGGTCAAGAGACCCAGTACTTC
CASRWTGQETQYF
>TRBJ2-7|NA|once|TRBV6-5
TGTGCCAGCAGTTACGGGTGGGACGGCCCCTACGAGCAGTACTTC
CASSYGWDGPYEQYF
>TRBJ2-7|TRBD1|NA|TRBV6-1
TGTGCCAGCAGCACGAACAGGGGCCTCCCCTACGAGCAGTACTTC
CASSTNRGLPYEQYF
>TRBJ1-1|NA|NA|TRBV28
TGTGCCAGCAGTTTCCCCAGGGCGGCTGAAGCTTTCTTT
CASSFPRAAEAFF
>TRBJ2-5|NA|NA|TRBV5-6
TGTGCCAGCAGCACTAGGGACTCCCGAGGGGAGACCCAGTACTTC
CASSTRDSRGETQYF
>TRBJ2-5|NA|NA|TRBV20-1
TGCAGTGCTACTGGGACCCAGTACTTC
CSATGTQYF
>TRBJ2-3|TRBD2|NA|TRBV27
TGTGCCAGCAGTTTAAAGGGAGCGGGAGGGAGCACAGATACGCAGTATTTT
CASSLKGAGGSTDTQYF
>TRBJ1-1|NA|NA|TRBV11-2
TGTGCCAGCAGCCGCCGTCCCACTTTCAACCAGAACACTGAAGCTTTCTTT
CASSRRPTFNQNTEAFF